This TCR beta chain came from a study of beta chain features in type 1 diabetes. Regarding the study as a whole: VDJ junctions from patients with type 1 diabetes contained fewer insertions and more deletions. Naive, central memory and Treg TCRB repertoires appeared more alike in patients than in healthy donors.

The V and J ends lost 3 bases and 4 bases, in that order; junction bases with no gene match: 4. CDR1 is SGHTA and CDR2 is FQGNSA in the germline V gene. This CDR3 contains 14 residues. This clone was found a few times. Its antigen is not known. The isolated RNA, all of it, was reverse transcribed, so expressed TCRB transcripts were what got sequenced. The study sequenced naive, central memory and regulatory T cell samples to an average of about 4 million reads. The repertoire was sequenced with immunoSEQ multiplex PCR; TCRdb's copy has only in-frame clones and lacks some. Seen here are 310,000 or so clones, 11% observed once, and the top ten hold over 0.015%.

The clonotype comes from a woman aged 30 to 39 in good health. The chain couples TRBV7-2 to TRBJ2-3, with 7 bases that match TRBD1. Material: naive CD4+ T cells from blood. The CDR3 protein is CASSLTQGPDTQYF. The CDR3 nucleotides read TGTGCCAGCAGCTTGACACAGGGGCCAGATACGCAGTATTTT.